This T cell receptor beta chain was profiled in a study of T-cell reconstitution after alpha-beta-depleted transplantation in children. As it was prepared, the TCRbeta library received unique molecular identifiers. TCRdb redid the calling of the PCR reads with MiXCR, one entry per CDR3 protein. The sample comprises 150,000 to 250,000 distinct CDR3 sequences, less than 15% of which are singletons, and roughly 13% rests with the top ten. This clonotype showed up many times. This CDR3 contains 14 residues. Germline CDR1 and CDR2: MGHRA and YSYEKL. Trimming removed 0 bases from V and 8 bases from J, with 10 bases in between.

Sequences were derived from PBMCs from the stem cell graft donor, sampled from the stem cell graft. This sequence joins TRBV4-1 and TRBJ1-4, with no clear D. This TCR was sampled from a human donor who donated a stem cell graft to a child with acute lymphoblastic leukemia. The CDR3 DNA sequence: TGCGCCAGCAGCCAAGATCATGGGAGGGAAAAACTGTTTTTT. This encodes CASSQDHGREKLFF.